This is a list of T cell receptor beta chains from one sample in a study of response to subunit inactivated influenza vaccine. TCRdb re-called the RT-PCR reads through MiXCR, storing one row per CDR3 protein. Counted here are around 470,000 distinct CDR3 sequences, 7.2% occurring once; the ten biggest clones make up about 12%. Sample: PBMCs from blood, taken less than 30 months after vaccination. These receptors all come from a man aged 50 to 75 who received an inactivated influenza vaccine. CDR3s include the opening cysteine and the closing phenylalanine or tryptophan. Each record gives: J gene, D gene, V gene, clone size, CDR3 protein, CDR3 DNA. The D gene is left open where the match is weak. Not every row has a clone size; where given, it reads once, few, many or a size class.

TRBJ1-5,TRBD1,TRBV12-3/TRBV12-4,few,CASRRAGGFNQPQHF,TGTGCCAGCAGGAGGGCAGGGGGGTTCAATCAGCCCCAGCATTTT
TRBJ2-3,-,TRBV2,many,CASSDGRGLDTQYF,TGTGCCAGCAGTGACGGCAGGGGCTTGGATACGCAGTATTTT
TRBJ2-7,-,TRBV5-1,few,CASSLGGGTLEQYF,TGCGCCAGCAGCCTCGGAGGTGGGACCCTCGAGCAGTACTTC
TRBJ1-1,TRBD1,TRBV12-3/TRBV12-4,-,CASSTLQGGTEAFF,TGTGCCAGCAGCACCCTACAGGGGGGCACTGAAGCTTTCTTT
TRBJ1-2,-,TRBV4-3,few,CASSQEHGLSGYTF,TGCGCCAGCAGCCAAGAACATGGACTTTCTGGCTACACCTTC
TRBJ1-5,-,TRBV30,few,CAWSQGSNQPQHF,TGTGCCTGGAGTCAGGGAAGCAATCAGCCCCAGCATTTT
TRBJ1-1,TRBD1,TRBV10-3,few,CAISGQGMGTEAFF,TGTGCCATCAGTGGACAGGGAATGGGTACTGAAGCTTTCTTT
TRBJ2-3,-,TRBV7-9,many,CASNNQGFGDTQYF,TGTGCCAGCAACAACCAGGGGTTCGGAGATACGCAGTATTTT
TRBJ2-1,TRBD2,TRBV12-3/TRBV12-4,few,CASSRSGGDNEQFF,TGTGCCAGCAGTAGGAGCGGGGGGGACAATGAGCAGTTCTTC
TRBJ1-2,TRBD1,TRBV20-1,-,CSASEDRGPNRDGYTF,TGCAGTGCTAGTGAGGACAGGGGGCCAAATAGGGACGGCTACACCTTC
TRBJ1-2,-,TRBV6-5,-,CASSYSRGGNYGYTF,TGTGCCAGCAGTTACTCCCGTGGTGGTAACTATGGCTACACCTTC
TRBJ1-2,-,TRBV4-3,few,CASSPSAGLAYGYTF,TGCGCCAGCAGCCCATCGGCGGGGCTAGCCTATGGCTACACCTTC
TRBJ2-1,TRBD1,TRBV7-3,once,CASSLIGDRGYGSYNEQFF,TGTGCCAGCAGCTTAATAGGGGACAGGGGGTACGGCTCCTACAATGAGCAGTTCTTC
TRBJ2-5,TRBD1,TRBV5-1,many,CASSLAGQQETQYF,TGCGCCAGCAGCTTGGCGGGACAGCAAGAGACCCAGTACTTC
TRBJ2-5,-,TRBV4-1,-,CASSHWRGGETQYF,TGCGCCAGCAGCCATTGGAGGGGAGGAGAGACCCAGTACTTC
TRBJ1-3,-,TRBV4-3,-,CASSQDPGTGAGNTIYF,TGCGCCAGCAGCCAAGATCCGGGAACAGGCGCTGGAAACACCATATATTTT
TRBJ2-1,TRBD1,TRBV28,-,CASRIGQGANEQFF,TGTGCCAGCAGAATCGGACAGGGGGCGAATGAGCAGTTCTTC
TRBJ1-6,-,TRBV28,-,CASSLVGDSPLHF,TGTGCCAGCAGTTTAGTAGGCGATTCACCCCTCCACTTT
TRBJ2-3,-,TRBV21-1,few,CASSIRTGGGTDTQYF,TGTGCCAGCAGCATCAGGACAGGGGGCGGAACAGATACGCAGTATTTT
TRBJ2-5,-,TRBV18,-,CASSPREGQQETQYF,TGTGCCAGCTCACCACGGGAAGGACAGCAAGAGACCCAGTACTTC